This record looks at one T cell receptor (beta chain) sequence and its context. TCRdb reworked the 5' RACE reads into one entry per CDR3 protein, no DNA. This sample contains 300,000 to 400,000 distinct CDR3 sequences. The data stem from a study of monozygotic twins with inflammatory bowel disease. Germline CDR1 is SGHNT and CDR2 is YENEEA. This CDR3 has 13 residues. The sample taken for sequencing was blood. The TCR was taken from a human donor with ulcerative colitis or Crohn's disease, or a healthy co-twin of an affected twin (not recorded which). The rearrangement links TRBV11-3 to TRBJ2-2. This CDR3 is CASSLDRAGELFF. The complete variable domain, with remaining parts taken from reference TRBV11-3 and TRBJ2-2, reads EAGVVQSPRYKIIEKKQPVAFWCNPISGHNTLYWYLQNLGQGPELLIRYENEEAVDDSQLPKDRFSAERLKGVDSTLKIQPAELGDSAVYLCASSLDRAGELFFGEGSRLTVL.